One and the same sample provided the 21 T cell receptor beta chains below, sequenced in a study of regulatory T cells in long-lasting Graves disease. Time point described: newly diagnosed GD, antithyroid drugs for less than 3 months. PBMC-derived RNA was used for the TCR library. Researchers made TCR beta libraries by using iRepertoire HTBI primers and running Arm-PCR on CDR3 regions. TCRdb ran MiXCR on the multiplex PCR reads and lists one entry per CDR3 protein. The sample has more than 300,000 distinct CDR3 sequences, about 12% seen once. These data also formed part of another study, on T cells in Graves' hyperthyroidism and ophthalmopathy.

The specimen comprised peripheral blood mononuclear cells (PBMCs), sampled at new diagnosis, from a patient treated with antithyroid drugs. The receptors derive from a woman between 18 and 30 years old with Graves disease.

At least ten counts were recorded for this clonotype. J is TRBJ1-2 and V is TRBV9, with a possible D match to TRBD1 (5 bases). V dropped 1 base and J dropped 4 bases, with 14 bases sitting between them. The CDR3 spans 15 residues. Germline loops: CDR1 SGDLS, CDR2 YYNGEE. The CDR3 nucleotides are TGTGCCAGCAGCGTAAAGGAGGGGTCGGTCTATGGCTACACCTTC. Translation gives CASSVKEGSVYGYTF. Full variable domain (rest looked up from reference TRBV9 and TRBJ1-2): DSGVTQTPKHLITATGQRVTLRCSPRSGDLSVYWYQQSLDQGLQFLIQYYNGEERAKGNILERFSAQQFPDLHSELNLSSLELGDSALYFCASSVKEGSVYGYTFGSGTRLTVV.

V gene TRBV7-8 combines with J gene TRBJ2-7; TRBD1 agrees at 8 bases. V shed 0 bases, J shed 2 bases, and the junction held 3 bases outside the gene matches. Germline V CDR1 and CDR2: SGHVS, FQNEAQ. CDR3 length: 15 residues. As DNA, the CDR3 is TGTGCCAGCAGCTTAGCGTCCAGGGGGCCCTACGAGCAGTACTTC. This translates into CASSLASRGPYEQYF.

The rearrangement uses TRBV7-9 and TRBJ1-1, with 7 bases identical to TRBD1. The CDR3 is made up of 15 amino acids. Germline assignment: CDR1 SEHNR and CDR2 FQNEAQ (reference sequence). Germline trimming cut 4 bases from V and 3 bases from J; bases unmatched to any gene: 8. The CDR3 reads CASSSLQGSYTEAFF. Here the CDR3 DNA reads TGTGCCAGCAGCTCGCTACAGGGGAGCTACACTGAAGCTTTCTTT. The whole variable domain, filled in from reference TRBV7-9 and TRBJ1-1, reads DTGVSQNPRHKITKRGQNVTFRCDPISEHNRLYWYRQTLGQGPEFLTYFQNEAQLEKSRLLSDRFSAERPKGSFSTLEIQRTEQGDSAMYLCASSSLQGSYTEAFFGQGTRLTVV.

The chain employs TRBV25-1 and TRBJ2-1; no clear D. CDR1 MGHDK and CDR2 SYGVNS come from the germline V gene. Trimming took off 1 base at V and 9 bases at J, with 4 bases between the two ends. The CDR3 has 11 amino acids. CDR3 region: CASSESVEQFF. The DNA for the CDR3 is TGTGCCAGCAGTGAATCGGTTGAGCAGTTCTTC. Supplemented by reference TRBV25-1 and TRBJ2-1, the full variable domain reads EADIYQTPRYLVIGTGKKITLECSQTMGHDKMYWYQQDPGMELHLIHYSYGVNSTEKGDLSSESTVSRIRTEHFPLTLESARPSHTSQYLCASSESVEQFFGPGTRLTVL.

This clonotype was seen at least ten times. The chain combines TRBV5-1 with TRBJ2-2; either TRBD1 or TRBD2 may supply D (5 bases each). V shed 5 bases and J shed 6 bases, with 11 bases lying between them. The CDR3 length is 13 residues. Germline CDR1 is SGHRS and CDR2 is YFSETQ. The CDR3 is CASRYGTAGELFF. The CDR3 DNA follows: TGCGCCAGCAGATATGGGACCGCCGGGGAGCTGTTTTTT.

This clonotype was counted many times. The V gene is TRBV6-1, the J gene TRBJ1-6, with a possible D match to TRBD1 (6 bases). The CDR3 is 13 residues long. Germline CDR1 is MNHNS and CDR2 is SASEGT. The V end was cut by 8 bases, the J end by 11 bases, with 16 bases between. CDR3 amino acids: CASQRGGRPPLHF. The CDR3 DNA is TGTGCCAGCCAAAGGGGGGGGAGGCCACCCCTCCACTTT.

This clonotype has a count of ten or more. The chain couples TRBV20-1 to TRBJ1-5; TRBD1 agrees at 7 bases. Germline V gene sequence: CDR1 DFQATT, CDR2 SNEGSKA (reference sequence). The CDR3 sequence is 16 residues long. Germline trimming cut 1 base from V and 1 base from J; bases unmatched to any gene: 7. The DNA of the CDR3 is TGCAGTGCTAGAGTGACAGGGAGAGGAAGCAATCAGCCCCAGCATTTT. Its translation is CSARVTGRGSNQPQHF.

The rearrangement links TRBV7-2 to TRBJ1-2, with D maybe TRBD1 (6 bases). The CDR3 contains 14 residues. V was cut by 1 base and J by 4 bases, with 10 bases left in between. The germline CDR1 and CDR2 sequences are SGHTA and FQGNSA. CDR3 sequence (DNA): TGTGCCAGCAGCTTAGAACAGGGTGGCTATGGCTACACCTTC. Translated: CASSLEQGGYGYTF.

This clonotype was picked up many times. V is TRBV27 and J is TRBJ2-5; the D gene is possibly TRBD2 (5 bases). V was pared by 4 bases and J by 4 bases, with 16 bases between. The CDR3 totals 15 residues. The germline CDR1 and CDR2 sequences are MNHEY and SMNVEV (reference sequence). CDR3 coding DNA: TGTGCCAGCAGTTGGTCATCCGGGGTGAGAGAGACCCAGTACTTC. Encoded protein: CASSWSSGVRETQYF.

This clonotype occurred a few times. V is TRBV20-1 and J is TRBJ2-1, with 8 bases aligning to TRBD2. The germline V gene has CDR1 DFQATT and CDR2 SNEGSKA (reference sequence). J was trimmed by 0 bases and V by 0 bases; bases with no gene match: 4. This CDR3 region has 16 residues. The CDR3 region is CSAREVLAGSYNEQFF. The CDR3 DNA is TGCAGTGCTAGAGAGGTTCTAGCGGGCTCCTACAATGAGCAGTTCTTC.

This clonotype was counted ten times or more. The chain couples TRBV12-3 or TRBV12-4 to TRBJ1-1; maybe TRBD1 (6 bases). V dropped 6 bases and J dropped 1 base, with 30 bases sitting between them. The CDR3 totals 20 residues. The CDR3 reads CASSYPTGSTTTGSNTEAFF. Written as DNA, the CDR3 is TGTGCCAGCAGCTACCCCACAGGGTCGACGACGACGGGTTCGAACACTGAAGCTTTCTTT.

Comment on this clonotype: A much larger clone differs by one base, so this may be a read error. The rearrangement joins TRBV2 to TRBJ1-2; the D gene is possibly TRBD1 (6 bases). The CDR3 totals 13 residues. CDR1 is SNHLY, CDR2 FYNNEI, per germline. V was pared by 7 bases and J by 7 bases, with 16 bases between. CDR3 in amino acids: CASKAASGAGYTF. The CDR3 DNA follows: TGTGCCAGCAAGGCCGCTTCGGGGGCTGGCTACACCTTC.

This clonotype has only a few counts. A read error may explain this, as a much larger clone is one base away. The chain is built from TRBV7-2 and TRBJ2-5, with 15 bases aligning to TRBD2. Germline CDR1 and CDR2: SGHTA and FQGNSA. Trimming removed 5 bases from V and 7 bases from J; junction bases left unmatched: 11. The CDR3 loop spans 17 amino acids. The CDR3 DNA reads TGTGCCAGCAGCATCCCGGGACTAGCGGGAGGTCGGGGGACCCAGTACTTC. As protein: CASSIPGLAGGRGTQYF.

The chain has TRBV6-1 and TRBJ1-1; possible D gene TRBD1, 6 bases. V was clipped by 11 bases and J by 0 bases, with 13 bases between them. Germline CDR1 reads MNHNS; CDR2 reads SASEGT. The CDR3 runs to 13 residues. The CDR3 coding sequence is TGTGCCGCCGTACAGGGAATGAACACTGAAGCTTTCTTT. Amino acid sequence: CAAVQGMNTEAFF.

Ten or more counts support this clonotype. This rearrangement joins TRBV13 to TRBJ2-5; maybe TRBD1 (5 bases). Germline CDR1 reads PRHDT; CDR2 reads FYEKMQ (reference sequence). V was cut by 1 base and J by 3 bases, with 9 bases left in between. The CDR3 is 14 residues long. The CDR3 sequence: CASSLAQGKETQYF. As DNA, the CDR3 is TGTGCCAGCAGCTTAGCCCAGGGCAAAGAGACCCAGTACTTC.

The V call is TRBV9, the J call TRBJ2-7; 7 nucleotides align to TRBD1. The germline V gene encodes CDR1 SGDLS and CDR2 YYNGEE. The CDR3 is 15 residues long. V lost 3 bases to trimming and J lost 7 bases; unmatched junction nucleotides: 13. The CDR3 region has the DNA TGTGCCAGCAGCGATACCGGGACAGACTATTCGGAGCAGTACTTC. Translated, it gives CASSDTGTDYSEQYF.

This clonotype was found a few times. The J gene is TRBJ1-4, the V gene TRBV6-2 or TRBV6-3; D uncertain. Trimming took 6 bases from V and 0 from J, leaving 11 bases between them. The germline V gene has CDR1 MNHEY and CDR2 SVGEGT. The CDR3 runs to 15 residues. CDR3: CASSPLRPTNEKLFF. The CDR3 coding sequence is TGTGCCAGCAGCCCCCTGCGGCCAACTAATGAAAAACTGTTTTTT.

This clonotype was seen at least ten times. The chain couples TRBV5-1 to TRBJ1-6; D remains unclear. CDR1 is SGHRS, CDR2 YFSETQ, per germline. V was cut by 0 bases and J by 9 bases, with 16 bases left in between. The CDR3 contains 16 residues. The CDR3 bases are TGCGCCAGCAGCTTGGGTCCAGGCTCGGGTGGTTCACCCCTCCACTTT. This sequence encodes CASSLGPGSGGSPLHF.

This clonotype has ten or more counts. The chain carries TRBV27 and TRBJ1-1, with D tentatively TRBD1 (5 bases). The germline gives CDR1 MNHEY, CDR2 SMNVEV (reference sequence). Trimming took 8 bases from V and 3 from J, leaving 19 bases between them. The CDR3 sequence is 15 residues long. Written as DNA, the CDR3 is TGTGCCAGCTGGGGTGGGGGGAGGTGGTACACTGAAGCTTTCTTT. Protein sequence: CASWGGGRWYTEAFF.

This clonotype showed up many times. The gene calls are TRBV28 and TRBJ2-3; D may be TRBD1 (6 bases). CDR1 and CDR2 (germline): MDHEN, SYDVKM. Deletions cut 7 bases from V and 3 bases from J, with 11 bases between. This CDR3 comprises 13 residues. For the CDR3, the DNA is TGTGCCAGCAAAACAGGGAATACAGATACGCAGTATTTT. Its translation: CASKTGNTDTQYF.

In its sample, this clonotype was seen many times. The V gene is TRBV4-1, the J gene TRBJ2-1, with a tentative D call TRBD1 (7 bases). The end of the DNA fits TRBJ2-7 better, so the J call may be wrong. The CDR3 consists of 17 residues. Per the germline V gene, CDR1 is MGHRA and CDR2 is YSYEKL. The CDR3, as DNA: TGCGCCAGCAGCCAAGTTTTCAGGGGCAGGGGGGTTAATTCGCAGTACTTC. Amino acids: CASSQVFRGRGVNSQYF.